The following is a T cell receptor beta chain sequence with its context. V lost 0 bases, J lost 4 bases, and 13 bases lay in between. The CDR3 loop spans 16 amino acids. CDR1 SNHLY and CDR2 FYNNEI come from the germline V gene. This sample is part of a study of shared clonotypes between healthy human individuals. Naive CD8 cells lacked CD45RO, underwent positive selection for CCR7 and left out terminally differentiated effector memory CD45RA+ cells. Only in-frame clones appear in the TCRdb table, and some are missing; sequencing was by immunoSEQ multiplex PCR. Among about 2 million clones listed, roughly 95% were seen once.

This sequence joins TRBV2 and TRBJ1-3, with no clear D. Input material: naive CD8+ T cells sorted from blood. The clonotype originates from a man aged 18 to 29 in good health. The CDR3 spells CASSEARAGNGNTIYF. CDR3 in DNA: TGTGCCAGCAGTGAAGCGCGAGCCGGGAACGGAAACACCATATATTTT.